Listed here is a single T cell receptor beta chain. A single record per CDR3 protein comes from TCRdb applying MiXCR to the RACE reads. The sample has fewer than 300,000 distinct CDR3 sequences; over 8% are singletons. The source of the sample is a study of human T cells and chemical hapten exposure. V was pared by 7 bases and J by 2 bases, with 8 bases between. This CDR3 region has 13 residues. Documented time point: pre-sensitization, week 0. Documented treatment: therapeutic diphenylcyclopropenone sensitization with weekly scalp DPC. The authors extracted total RNA from unfractionated whole blood. The chain couples TRBV12-3 or TRBV12-4 to TRBJ2-2, with D perhaps TRBD1 (5 bases). The specimen was whole blood, collected in connection with sensitization to the hapten diphenylcyclopropenone (DPC). The receptor's source is a middle-aged woman with alopecia areata. Some clones in this sample may be carry-over from other donors' samples. The CDR3 sequence: CASKGKNTGELFF. CDR3 nucleotides: TGTGCCAGCAAGGGGAAAAACACCGGGGAGCTGTTTTTT.